Listed here is a single T cell receptor (beta chain). Original processing methods: Researchers report that nucleated cell counts were estimated from reference gene primer amplification. Data came from immunoSEQ multiplex PCR; TCRdb stores just in-frame clones and leaves some out. For V, J and clone size, that table is used; D and trimming come from the DNA. In the table there are 240,000 or so clones, roughly 90% of which are singletons. The data are from a study of blood T cell repertoires in COVID-19. Study-wide background: Material from acute and convalescent COVID-19 was sourced from the United States, Italy and Spain.

The CDR3 runs to 12 residues. The rearrangement links TRBV21-1 to TRBJ2-7; the table assigns TRBD1, which was not confirmed against the DNA. TRBV21-1 counts as a pseudogene. The sample comprised peripheral blood. The sequence derives from a young woman with acute or convalescent COVID-19. The CDR3 nucleotides read TGTGCCAGCTGGGGCCGGACCTACGAGCAGTACTTC. Translation: CASWGRTYEQYF.